The 11 T cell receptor beta chains reported below all come from one sample, sequenced in a study of blood T cell repertoires in COVID-19 (dated by TCRdb to 2019 to 2021). Receptors were amplified or captured by the immunoSEQ multiplex PCR assay. TCRdb retrieved this table from immuneACCESS and kept in-frame rearrangements only. Not all clones are present; in checked studies, unresolved V genes account for under half, and no reason is known for the remainder. The table for this sample lists about 210,000 clones; about 81% of them were counted only once. The top ten clonotypes cover roughly 8.7% of the sample. Sequencing was carried out using PBMCs or T cells enriched from blood (not recorded which). These receptors were collected from a man aged 40-50 years who had recovered from COVID-19.

V is TRBV30 and J is TRBJ1-1, with D uncertain. The germline V gene encodes CDR1 GTSNPN and CDR2 SVGIG (reference sequence). V was trimmed by 4 bases and J by 9 bases, leaving 18 bases between them. This CDR3 spans 13 amino acids. The chain's CDR3 is CAWNEGWSQKAFF. CDR3 nucleotide sequence: TGTGCCTGGAATGAGGGTTGGTCACAAAAAGCTTTCTTT.

The rearrangement links TRBV5-1 to TRBJ2-3; the match to TRBD1 covers 8 bases. The CDR3 contains 15 residues. Germline CDR1 is SGHRS and CDR2 is YFSETQ. The ends lost 4 bases at V and 1 base at J; junction bases unmatched: 5. The chain's CDR3 is CASSPGQGGTDTQYF. Written as DNA, the CDR3 is TGCGCCAGCAGCCCCGGACAGGGAGGCACAGATACGCAGTATTTT.

The chain is built from TRBV18 and TRBJ1-6, with D possibly TRBD1 on 5 matching bases. The V end was cut by 3 bases, the J end by 8 bases, with 11 bases between. The CDR3 totals 14 residues. Germline assignment: CDR1 KGHSH and CDR2 LQKENI. CDR3 DNA sequence: TGTGCCAGCTCACCTGGGGGGGGTGATTCACCCCTCCACTTT. It encodes CASSPGGGDSPLHF.

The V and J genes are TRBV10-1 and TRBJ1-1; D perhaps matches TRBD1 (5 bases). V lost 8 bases, J lost 3 bases, and 19 bases lay in between. CDR1 and CDR2 (germline): WNHNN, SYGVQD (reference sequence). The CDR3 loop spans 15 amino acids. CDR3 amino acids: CASPEGGAGDTEAFF. CDR3 DNA: TGCGCCAGCCCTGAAGGAGGGGCAGGAGACACTGAAGCTTTCTTT.

CDR3 sequence reads: CASSLLTGDGYTF. The CDR3 coding sequence is TGTGCCAGCTCACTACTGACAGGGGATGGCTACACCTTC. The chain employs TRBV18 and TRBJ1-2; 8 nucleotides agree with TRBD1. Trimming took 4 bases from V and 6 from J; bases not matched to a gene: 4. This CDR3 region has 13 residues. Germline V gene data show CDR1 as KGHSH and CDR2 as LQKENI. The full variable domain, in which reference TRBV18 and TRBJ1-2 provide the parts outside the CDR3, is NAGVMQNPRHLVRRRGQEARLRCSPMKGHSHVYWYRQLPEEGLKFMVYLQKENIIDESGMPKERFSAEFPKEGPSILRIQQVVRGDSAAYFCASSLLTGDGYTFGSGTRLTVV.

The chain employs TRBV5-1 and TRBJ2-1; TRBD1 is a possible D gene (6 bases). Germline assignment: CDR1 SGHRS and CDR2 YFSETQ. This CDR3 has 17 amino acids. V dropped 1 base and J dropped 9 bases, with 23 bases sitting between them. The CDR3 DNA reads as TGCGCCAGCAGCTTGTATCCGAGGCAGGGGAGTGATATTGAGCAGTTCTTC. Encoded protein: CASSLYPRQGSDIEQFF.

The gene calls are TRBV12-5 and TRBJ1-2; D is ambiguous. The germline gives CDR1 LGHNT, CDR2 FRNRAP. The CDR3 is 18 residues long. The V gene lost 2 bases and the J gene lost 1 base, with 20 bases spanning the gap. The CDR3 DNA sequence: TGTGCTAGTGGTTTGACCAAACGCGACTATCCGGATAACTATGGCTACACCTTC. Translation: CASGLTKRDYPDNYGYTF.

This clone was observed at least ten times. As DNA, the CDR3 is TGTGCCAGCAGCCAAGATGATCGGGAGGGACAGTTCCCGTTCTTC. Translation gives CASSQDDREGQFPFF. V is TRBV4-2 and J is TRBJ2-1; D perhaps matches TRBD2 (8 bases). This CDR3 is built from 15 residues. Trimming took 0 bases from V and 15 from J, leaving 21 bases between them. Germline V CDR1 and CDR2: LGHNA, YNFKEQ.

This sequence joins TRBV10-2 and TRBJ1-2; 7 nucleotides align to TRBD1. The germline V gene encodes CDR1 WSHSY and CDR2 SAAADI. This CDR3 is built from 14 residues. Trimming cost V 6 bases and J 4 bases; bases outside gene matches: 8. CDR3 region: CASRETGTRYGYTF. DNA for the CDR3: TGCGCCAGCAGGGAGACAGGGACCCGCTATGGCTACACCTTC.

The rearrangement joins TRBV11-3 to TRBJ2-3, with a weak D call TRBD2 (7 bases). The ends were cut back, 1 base at V and 4 bases at J, with 12 bases in the middle. The CDR3 has 15 residues. Germline V gives CDR1 SGHNT, CDR2 YENEEA. The CDR3: CASSLGGGRADTQYF. CDR3 DNA sequence: TGTGCCAGCAGCTTAGGAGGGGGGAGGGCAGATACGCAGTATTTT.

In its sample, this clone was seen a few times. J is TRBJ2-1 and V is TRBV10-3; 7 nucleotides line up with TRBD2. Germline trimming cut 4 bases from V and 4 bases from J; bases unmatched to any gene: 4. CDR1 is ENHRY, CDR2 SYGVKD, per germline. CDR3 length: 14 amino acids. The CDR3, as DNA: TGTGCCATCAGTGGGCTAGCGGATTACAATGAGCAGTTCTTC. This encodes CAISGLADYNEQFF.